The 30 T cell receptor beta chains below were found in one sample sequenced in a study of T cells in women clearing cervical HPV infection. Sequencing used immunoSEQ multiplex PCR; TCRdb keeps in-frame clones, though not all of them. This sample contains tens of thousands of clones. The sequencing sample was made of blood buffy coat. The receptors come from a woman aged 18 to 69 with a cervical HPV16 infection that either progressed to CIN3+ or cleared (not recorded which).

To note about this clone: The read ends 3 residues shy of where the CDR3 ends; the end is completed using the germline J gene. The chain employs TRBV29-1 and TRBJ1-1; the D gene is possibly TRBD1 (5 bases). The CDR3 covers 19 residues. Trimming cost V 1 base and J 1 base, with 25 bases left between them. Germline V lookup: CDR1 SQVTM, CDR2 ANQGSEA. The sequenced CDR3 bases are TGCAGCGTTGAAGCCCCGGATTATACGCAGGGCCTGGCGAACACTGAA. Protein product: CSVEAPDYTQGLANTE. The CDR3 reads in full as CSVEAPDYTQGLANTEAFF.

On this clone: The read terminates 3 residues before the CDR3 end, so the remaining end is supplied by the germline J gene. V and J are TRBV11-3 and TRBJ2-5, with D possibly matching TRBD1 (6 bases). This CDR3 comprises 14 residues. Trimming pared 1 base from V and 5 bases from J, leaving 11 bases between. In germline, CDR1 is SGHNT, CDR2 YENEEA. The CDR3 DNA, read in part, is TGTGCCAGCAGCTTAGGTGGGGGCGGGGAGACC. It is translated as CASSLGGGGET. In full, the CDR3 is CASSLGGGGETQYF.

With respect to this clone: The CDR3 is cut off 3 residues early in the read; its end comes from the germline J gene. The chain is built from TRBV7-9 and TRBJ2-7, with D uncertain. The CDR3 has 14 residues. Germline assignment: CDR1 SEHNR and CDR2 FQNEAQ (reference sequence). V lost 9 bases and J lost 5, with 20 bases in between. The CDR3 loop is CASSPFLQHHEQYF. The CDR3 bases that were read are TGTGCCAGTTCCCCGTTCTTACAACACCACGAG.

About this clone: With the read ending 3 residues before the CDR3 end, the germline J gene is used to fill in that end. The genes are TRBV4-1 and TRBJ2-1, with TRBD1 matching 8 bases. CDR1 and CDR2 (germline): MGHRA, YSYEKL. The J segment lost 9 bases and the V segment lost 3 bases, leaving 10 bases of the junction unmatched. The CDR3 covers 15 residues. Incomplete CDR3 DNA: TGCGCCAGCAGCCACGCAGGGGGCCCTATTGGTGAG. Protein: CASSHAGGPIGE. The complete CDR3 protein is CASSHAGGPIGEQFF.

Concerning this clone itself: Sequencing ends 3 residues short of the CDR3 end; the germline J gene provides the rest. The chain combines TRBV19 with TRBJ2-7; TRBD1 matches at 9 bases. The J segment lost 6 bases and the V segment lost 6 bases, leaving 9 bases of the junction unmatched. The CDR3 length is 14 residues. From germline, CDR1 is LNHDA and CDR2 SQIVND (reference sequence). CDR3 protein: CASRSQGAYSEQYF. The CDR3 DNA, read in part, is TGTGCCAGTAGGTCACAGGGGGCTTACTCCGAG.

In regard to this clone: The read ends 3 residues early relative to the CDR3; the germline J gene fills the gap. This chain joins TRBV5-5 and TRBJ2-5; TRBD2 aligns across 11 bases. The length of the CDR3 is 15 residues. Germline V gives CDR1 SGHKS, CDR2 YYEKEE (reference sequence). J was trimmed by 5 bases and V by 4 bases; bases with no gene match: 7. CDR3 sequence reads: CASSLSGGVLETQYF. The part of the CDR3 DNA that was read is TGTGCCAGCAGCCTTAGCGGGGGGGTTTTGGAGACC.

Note on this clone: The read ends 3 residues shy of where the CDR3 ends; the end is completed using the germline J gene. The chain joins TRBV19 to TRBJ1-1; D is perhaps TRBD1 (6 bases). Germline CDR1 LNHDA, CDR2 SQIVND (reference sequence). The V and J ends lost 5 bases and 0 bases respectively, with 19 bases between them. This CDR3 has 17 amino acids. This CDR3 is CASSPRPTGTMNTEAFF. Incomplete CDR3 DNA: TGTGCCAGTAGTCCACGACCGACAGGAACCATGAACACTGAA.

With regard to this clone: The read halts 3 residues ahead of the CDR3 end, with the missing end drawn from the germline J gene. The rearrangement links TRBV9 to TRBJ2-1; D gene uncertain. CDR1 and CDR2 (germline): SGDLS, YYNGEE. V lost 4 bases and J lost 5, with 7 bases in between. CDR3 length equals 12 residues. The CDR3 bases that were read are TGTGCCAGCAGCCCGCCGGACAATGAG. It specifies CASSPPDNE. The entire CDR3 protein is CASSPPDNEQFF.

On this clone: The junction and the germline gene differ at one end; a read error may be behind it. The read is 3 residues too short to cover the CDR3 end, so that end is filled in from the germline J gene. V usage is TRBV6-1 and J usage is TRBJ1-5, with 10 nucleotides matching TRBD1. This CDR3 is 15 amino acids long. The V gene's germline CDR1 is MNHNS and CDR2 SASEGT. CDR3 sequence: CASSGTTGGKQPQHF. The part of the CDR3 DNA that was read is TGTGCCAGCAGTGGGACGACAGGGGGCAAACAGCCC.

A remark on this clone: Read sequence stops 3 residues before the CDR3 end, and the germline J gene provides the missing end. This chain connects TRBV23-1 to TRBJ2-7, with D tentatively TRBD1 (5 bases). TRBV23-1 is identified as an open reading frame with a role that is uncertain. Trimming removed 11 bases from V and 0 bases from J, with 14 bases in between. CDR3 size: 13 residues. Here the CDR3 reads CAGASCSSYEQYF. CDR3 bases read: TGCGCCGGGGCATCGTGCTCCTCCTACGAG.

CDR3 DNA, as far as it was read: TGTGCCTGGAGTAAAGGGTATGAAGCCAAAAACATT. It yields the protein CAWSKGYEAKNI. The entire CDR3 protein reads CAWSKGYEAKNIQYF. The chain carries TRBV30 and TRBJ2-4; D is ambiguous. The sequenced fragment ends 3 residues before the CDR3 boundary, so the rest is inferred from the germline J gene. Per germline, CDR1 GTSNPN and CDR2 SVGIG (reference sequence). V shed 2 bases and J shed 0 bases, with 11 bases lying between them. CDR3 length: 15 amino acids. The full variable domain, with the rest looked up from reference TRBV30 and TRBJ2-4, is SQTIHQWPATLVQPVGSPLSLECTVEGTSNPNLYWYRQAAGRGLQLLFYSVGIGQISSEVPQNLSASRPQDRQFILSSKKLLLSDSGFYLCAWSKGYEAKNIQYFGAGTRLSVL.

This clone is deemed medium-sized (0.01 to 0.1%) by its frequency. The read gets to within 3 residues of the CDR3 end, and the germline J gene fills in the rest. J is TRBJ2-7 and V is TRBV7-9, with 9 bases matching TRBD2. CDR3 length: 15 residues. Germline assignment: CDR1 SEHNR and CDR2 FQNEAQ (reference sequence). The junction had 6 bases not matched to a gene; V was cut back by 4 bases and J by 2 bases. Incomplete CDR3 DNA: TGTGCCAGCAGCTCCGACGGGACTAGCCCCTACGAG. Translation gives CASSSDGTSPYE. The whole CDR3 region reads CASSSDGTSPYEQYF.

As for this clone: The read ends 3 residues before the CDR3 terminus; that terminus is restored from the germline J gene. This sequence joins TRBV7-2 and TRBJ2-3, with 9 bases fitting TRBD1. V trimming: 6 bases; J trimming: 7 bases; junction bases outside the gene matches: 11. The germline V gene has CDR1 SGHTA and CDR2 FQGNSA. This CDR3 is built from 15 residues. Partial CDR3 DNA: TGTGCCAGCAGGACGTCACAGGGGGCGTTCCATACG. This sequence encodes CASRTSQGAFHT. The CDR3 in its entirety is CASRTSQGAFHTQYF.

In the case of this clone: From the germline J gene comes the end of the CDR3, since the read stops 3 residues before it. The rearrangement joins TRBV7-2 to TRBJ2-1, with TRBD2 identical over 7 bases. Germline V gives CDR1 SGHTA, CDR2 FQGNSA. J was trimmed by 8 bases and V by 1 base; bases with no gene match: 8. This CDR3 comprises 15 residues. The part of the CDR3 DNA that was read is TGTGCCAGCAGCTTAGGGCTAGCGGTAGATGATGAG. It yields the protein CASSLGLAVDDE. The CDR3 in its entirety is CASSLGLAVDDEQFF.

Note on this clone: The read finishes 3 residues shy of the CDR3 end, and the germline J gene is used to complete it. J is TRBJ1-5 and V is TRBV2; TRBD1 matches at 7 bases. This CDR3 has 15 residues. J was trimmed by 6 bases and V by 6 bases; bases with no gene match: 11. CDR1 SNHLY and CDR2 FYNNEI come from the germline V gene. CDR3 sequence reads: CASRQGGPGGQPQHF. Incomplete CDR3 DNA: TGTGCCAGCAGACAAGGGGGCCCGGGCGGTCAGCCC.

About this clone: The read comes to an end 3 residues before the CDR3 does, leaving the germline J gene to fill in the end. The chain combines TRBV12-3 or TRBV12-4 with TRBJ1-2, with D possibly being TRBD1 (5 bases). V lost 5 bases, J lost 2 bases, and 9 bases lay in between. This CDR3 region has 13 residues. CDR3 DNA, as far as it was read: TGTGCCAGCAGTCCTCAGGGAAACTATGGC. Translation: CASSPQGNYG. The whole CDR3 sequence is CASSPQGNYGYTF.

The CDR3 spells CAWTALRSYNSPLFF. Incomplete CDR3 DNA: TGTGCCTGGACTGCGTTACGCTCCTATAATTCCCCG. The chain joins TRBV30 to TRBJ2-2; no clear D gene. The CDR3 end falls 3 residues outside the read, so it is completed with the germline J gene. CDR3 size: 15 residues. The germline V gene encodes CDR1 GTSNPN and CDR2 SVGIG (reference sequence).

About this clone itself: Read sequence stops 3 residues before the CDR3 end, and the germline J gene provides the missing end. The V gene is TRBV6-2 or TRBV6-3, the J gene TRBJ2-3, with D possibly being TRBD1 or TRBD2 (7 bases each). The CDR3 runs to 13 residues. Germline V gene sequence: CDR1 MNHEY, CDR2 SVGEGT. The DNA read from the CDR3 is TGTGCCAGCCAGCGGGACAGCAATCAGCCG. Protein sequence: CASQRDSNQP. The CDR3, in full, reads CASQRDSNQPQYF.

Notes on this clone: The read ends 3 residues early relative to the CDR3; the germline J gene fills the gap. This chain links TRBV2 with TRBJ2-2; 7 bases fit TRBD1. Germline loops: CDR1 SNHLY, CDR2 FYNNEI. The CDR3 extends over 12 amino acids. CDR3 bases read: TGTGCCAGCAGTGGGACAGGCGAAAAG. It encodes CASSGTGEK. The full CDR3 protein reads CASSGTGEKLFF.

Regarding this clone: Coverage ceases 3 residues before the CDR3 finishes, and the germline J gene fills in the end. The chain is built from TRBV5-6 and TRBJ1-1, with D perhaps matching TRBD1 (5 bases). Germline-derived CDR1 and CDR2 are SGHDT and YYEEEE. V was trimmed by 4 bases and J by 1 base, leaving 8 bases between them. The CDR3 loop spans 13 amino acids. CDR3 bases read: TGTGCCAGCAGCAGACAGACGAACACTGAA. Amino acid sequence: CASSRQTNTE. The full CDR3 reads CASSRQTNTEAFF.

A note on this clone: The read is 3 residues too short to cover the CDR3 end, so that end is filled in from the germline J gene. The chain employs TRBV18 and TRBJ1-2, with D hard to call. V was cut by 2 bases and J by 7 bases, with 14 bases left in between. The CDR3 runs to 14 residues. Germline V gene sequence: CDR1 KGHSH, CDR2 LQKENI. The CDR3 region is CASSPAGSTSGYTF. The sequenced CDR3 bases are TGTGCCAGCTCACCAGCAGGTTCGACGAGTGGC.

In regard to this clone: The read halts 3 residues ahead of the CDR3 end, with the missing end drawn from the germline J gene. The rearrangement uses TRBV20-1 and TRBJ2-3, with unresolved D. CDR3 length: 12 amino acids. Germline loops: CDR1 DFQATT, CDR2 SNEGSKA (reference sequence). The CDR3 loop reads CSGLRRSETQYF. The DNA read from the CDR3 is TGCAGTGGCCTTCGAAGGTCTGAGACG.

Worth noting for this clone: The read ends 3 residues shy of where the CDR3 ends; the end is completed using the germline J gene. The rearrangement joins TRBV5-4 to TRBJ1-3; 8 bases are shared with TRBD1. There are 13 residues in the CDR3. The trim removed 5 bases at V and 8 bases at J, leaving 6 bases unmatched. Germline loops: CDR1 SGHNT, CDR2 YYREEE (reference sequence). The CDR3 here is CASRQMGQDTIYF. The sequenced part of the CDR3 DNA is TGTGCCAGCAGGCAGATGGGACAGGACACC.

Of note for this clone: The observed sequence ends 3 residues before the CDR3 terminus, with the missing tail filled in from the germline J gene. The chain uses TRBV28 and TRBJ2-5, with D possibly matching TRBD1 (6 bases). From germline, CDR1 is MDHEN and CDR2 SYDVKM. The CDR3 contains 15 residues. The V and J ends lost 2 bases and 2 bases respectively, with 12 bases between them. This CDR3 reads CASSLVRGRQETQYF. The CDR3 DNA, read in part, is TGTGCCAGCAGTTTAGTCAGGGGTAGACAAGAGACC.

In regard to this clone: The read is 3 residues too short to cover the CDR3 end, so that end is filled in from the germline J gene. The rearrangement joins TRBV12-3 or TRBV12-4 to TRBJ2-1; 8 bases are a match to TRBD2. The V gene end was trimmed by 5 bases and the J gene end by 1 base; junction bases not matched to a gene: 4. This CDR3 is 15 amino acids long. The sequenced CDR3 bases are TGTGCCAGCAGTATTAGCGGGACGTCCTACAATGAG. It yields the protein CASSISGTSYNE. The full CDR3 sequence reads CASSISGTSYNEQFF.

As to this clone: The read stops 3 residues short of the end of the CDR3; the missing end is completed from the germline J gene. This rearrangement joins TRBV7-6 to TRBJ2-4; 8 bases fit TRBD1. CDR3 length: 13 amino acids. The germline V gene encodes CDR1 SGHVS and CDR2 FNYEAQ. The CDR3 bases that were read are TGTGCCATTGCAGGGGGCGAGTCGGGCGGT. It translates to CAIAGGESGG. In full, the CDR3 is CAIAGGESGGQYF.

Details on this clone: The observed sequence ends 3 residues before the CDR3 terminus, with the missing tail filled in from the germline J gene. The chain combines TRBV10-3 with TRBJ2-2; D may be TRBD1 (5 bases). CDR3 size: 13 residues. The V gene's germline CDR1 is ENHRY and CDR2 SYGVKD. CDR3 DNA, as far as it was read: TGTGCCACTTTAGACAGCCACCTAGAAAAG. Translated, it gives CATLDSHLEK. The CDR3, in full, reads CATLDSHLEKLFF.

With respect to this clone: The DNA ends 3 residues before the CDR3 does, and the rest of the CDR3 is filled in from the germline J gene. V gene TRBV4-2 combines with J gene TRBJ2-1; 8 bases agree with TRBD2. Germline CDR1 is LGHNA and CDR2 is YNFKEQ. The CDR3 extends over 16 amino acids. Trimming took 0 bases from V and 6 from J; bases not matched to a gene: 7. The covered CDR3 bases are TGTGCCAGCAGCCAAGATGGGCTAGCGGGTACCAATGAG. Residues: CASSQDGLAGTNE. The whole CDR3 protein reads CASSQDGLAGTNEQFF.

With regard to this clone: The observed sequence ends 3 residues before the CDR3 terminus, with the missing tail filled in from the germline J gene. V and J are TRBV19 and TRBJ2-3; D possibly corresponds to TRBD1 (5 bases). Germline CDR1 is LNHDA and CDR2 is SQIVND (reference sequence). The CDR3 runs to 14 residues. The CDR3 protein is CASSIRQNQETQYF. CDR3 DNA (partial): TGTGCCAGTAGTATCAGACAGAATCAAGAGACG. The full variable domain, rest sourced from reference TRBV19 and TRBJ2-3, is DGGITQSPKYLFRKEGQNVTLSCEQNLNHDAMYWYRQDPGQGLRLIYYSQIVNDFQKGDIAEGYSVSREKKESFPLTVTSAQKNPTAFYLCASSIRQNQETQYFGPGTRLTVL.

On this clone itself: The CDR3 end falls 3 residues outside the read, so it is completed with the germline J gene. V usage is TRBV28 and J usage is TRBJ1-1, with 9 bases fitting TRBD1. Germline lookup yields CDR1 MDHEN and CDR2 SYDVKM. The CDR3 contains 15 residues. With V trimmed by 6 bases and J by 3 bases, 8 bases remained unmatched. The sequenced CDR3 bases are TGTGCCAGCAGCCCCGGGACAGGGAGGGACACTGAA. Translation: CASSPGTGRDTE. The CDR3 as a whole reads CASSPGTGRDTEAFF.